This T cell receptor beta chain was sequenced for a study of T cells in Graves' hyperthyroidism and ophthalmopathy (dated by TCRdb to between 2018 and 2021). Context from the whole study: Peripheral blood was collected at initial diagnosis, before any treatment. The paper reports TCR Vbeta CDR3 sequencing of about 140 peripheral blood samples: 43 ophthalmopathy, fewer than 80 hyperthyroidism and approximately 17 progressor patients. Following sampling, methimazole starting at 30 mg daily was given to hyperthyroidism patients, and high-dose intravenous methylprednisolone was given to ophthalmopathy patients. Whether ophthalmopathy could be predicted prospectively was tested in an independent validation cohort made up of roughly 20 hyperthyroidism patients plus 17 patients who later progressed to ophthalmopathy. A discovery cohort of roughly 100 patients, fewer than 50 with Graves' ophthalmopathy and about 58 with stable Graves' hyperthyroidism, was used to find distinguishing TCR V-J signatures. In several Graves' hyperthyroidism patients, the study also compared T-cell repertoires from thyroid tissue with T-cell repertoires from blood. The approximately 100 discovery patients were randomly split 7:3 into training and test sets.

The CDR3 runs 15 residues from the cysteine to the phenylalanine. The sequence is cut down to CDR3 DNA, 45 bases in frame from base 1. Trimmed from V: 4 bases; trimmed from J: 4 bases; junction bases lacking a gene match: 8. From a lookup of the germline V gene, CDR1 and CDR2 are SGHRS and YFSETQ. Beyond this particular receptor, the publication reports: During validation, the model predicted progression to ophthalmopathy a median of approximately 7 months ahead of onset, with 60% to 71% sensitivity and 72% to 80% specificity. A model built on a 13 V-J signature distinguished ophthalmopathy from stable hyperthyroidism, reaching about 88% sensitivity and 81.08% specificity in cross-validation and 80%/75% in testing. Most expanded thyroid clonotypes (frequency above 0.001) were also detected in blood, a finding suggesting that blood repertoires may reflect thyroid immune responses. Sample size was not statistically predetermined, and blinding of investigators to group allocation was not performed.

Graves' hyperthyroidism was defined as stable when no progression to ophthalmopathy occurred over 18 months of follow-up. Hyperthyroidism patients were newly diagnosed, with disease duration under 2 months, and aged 18 to 65 years. Exclusion was applied to patients with uncontrolled infections, other autoimmune diseases, pregnancy or lactation. Diagnoses were established on the basis of clinical symptoms, serum thyroxine and TRAb, thyroid ultrasound, and orbital computed tomography. PBMCs were separated from around 9.1 ml of fresh peripheral blood using Ficoll-Paque density gradient centrifugation. Total RNA was extracted with Trizol reagent, and quality was checked on an Agilent 2100 Bioanalyzer. This clonotype appeared many times. There is no known antigen for this receptor. Per-nucleotide qualities are absent, and no much larger clonotype sits a single base away. TCR beta CDR3 regions were amplified from RNA transcripts. For the first round of RT-PCR on the TCR CDR3, the HTBI primer set was used together with the Qiagen OneStep RT-PCR kit. Libraries were constructed in a second round of multiplex PCR, after which size selection and purification were carried out. Sequencing of the libraries was done on an Illumina HiSeq2000 using paired-end 100 bp reads. Per the original workflow: SOAPnuke was used to process the raw data, throwing out any read that contained adapters or uncalled bases, had a mean Phred below 15, or lacked an exact constant-primer or identifier match. COPE v1.2.5 was used to merge high-quality paired reads, and clonotypes were defined as unique nucleotide sequences. MiTCR v1.1 was used to align clonotypes to the IMGT TRBV, TRBD and TRBJ reference segments. The analysis included only V-J combinations with a frequency above 0.0001, which together covered 99.2% of the repertoires. A TCS score was defined as the ratio of F50 (clonal expansion) to E x V (chaos), with BLOSUM62-based TCRdist applied between CDR3 peptides within each V-J. Welch's t-statistics and random forest reduced approximately 520 V-J features to 13, which were used in a naive Bayes classifier (R e1071). In-frame beta chains were kept once TCRdb had trimmed the public reads at Q25 with fastp and called clones with MiXCR. Entries are consolidated by CDR3 protein sequence, retaining the most common genes and DNA. V and J calls and clone size were set by TCRdb, not the authors. In this sample the table shows 300,000 to 400,000 distinct CDR3 sequences, 18% of which occur a single time. Together, the top ten hold under 55% of the sample.

Sequencing was performed on blood. The TCR comes from a woman aged 50 to 65 with Graves' hyperthyroidism. Recombination linked TRBV5-1 to TRBJ2-1, with 7 bases matching TRBD2. The DNA is as follows: TGCGCCAGCAGCCCGGGGGGAACCGGGTACAATGAGCAGTTCTTC. Translated, this is CASSPGGTGYNEQFF.